This T cell receptor beta chain was recorded in a study of T-cell memory formation after mild COVID-19. TCRdb analysed the 5' RACE reads with MiXCR anew, one entry per CDR3 protein. This table holds about 360,000 distinct CDR3 sequences, approximately 15% found once. The CDR3 runs 14 residues. Per the germline V gene, CDR1 is MNHEY and CDR2 is SMNVEV (reference sequence). Trimming removed 3 bases from V and 2 bases from J, with 11 bases in between. The sequencing sample was made of PBMCs or a T cell subset sorted from them (not recorded which). The V gene is TRBV27, the J gene TRBJ2-7, with D possibly being TRBD1 (6 bases). The receptor was derived from a man between 18 and 29 years old who had mild COVID-19 (a few samples of this study predate the infection). Cell type and time point are not known. The CDR3 nucleotides read TGTGCCAGCAGTTTCAGGGGTCGGGCCTACGAGCAGTACTTC. Translated: CASSFRGRAYEQYF.